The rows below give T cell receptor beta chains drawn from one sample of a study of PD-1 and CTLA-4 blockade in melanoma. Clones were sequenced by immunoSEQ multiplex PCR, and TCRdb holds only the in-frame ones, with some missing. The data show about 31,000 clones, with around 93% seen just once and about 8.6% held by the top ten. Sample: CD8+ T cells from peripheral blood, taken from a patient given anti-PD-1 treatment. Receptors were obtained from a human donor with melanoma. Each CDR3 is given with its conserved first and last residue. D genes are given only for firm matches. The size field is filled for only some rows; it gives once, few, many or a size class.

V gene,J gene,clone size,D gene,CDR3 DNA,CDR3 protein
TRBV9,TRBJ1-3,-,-,TGTGCCAGCCAAACGGGGGACGGCGGAAACACCATATATTTT,CASQTGDGGNTIYF
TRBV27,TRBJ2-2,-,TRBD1,TGTGCCAGCAGTATGGGACAGGGGGTTGGTGAGCTGTTTTTT,CASSMGQGVGELFF
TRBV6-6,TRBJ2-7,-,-,TGTGCCAGCAGTTACAAAGACTACGAGCAGTACTTC,CASSYKDYEQYF
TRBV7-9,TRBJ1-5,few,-,TGTGCCAGCAGCTCGACGGTTGTGGGTAATCAGCCCCAGCATTTT,CASSSTVVGNQPQHF
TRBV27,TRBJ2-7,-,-,TGTGCCAGCAGTTCCACAGGGAAGATCTACGAGCAGTACTTC,CASSSTGKIYEQYF
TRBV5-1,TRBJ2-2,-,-,TGCGCCAGCAGCCCCGCCTCCAATACAGAGACCGGGGAGCTGTTTTTT,CASSPASNTETGELFF
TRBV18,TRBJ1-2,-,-,TGTGCCAGCTCACCACGGGACGGAGCTAACTATGGCTACACCTTC,CASSPRDGANYGYTF
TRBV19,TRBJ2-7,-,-,TGTGCCAGTAGTATAGGTTGGGCCTACGAGCAGTACTTC,CASSIGWAYEQYF
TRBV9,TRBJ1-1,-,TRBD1,TGTGCCAGCAGCGCCACGCAGGGGGCCGACACTGAAGCTTTCTTT,CASSATQGADTEAFF
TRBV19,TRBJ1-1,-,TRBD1,TGTGCCAGTAGTTTACTATCCCAGGGGGGGACTGAAGCTTTCTTT,CASSLLSQGGTEAFF
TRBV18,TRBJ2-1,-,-,TGTGCCAGCTCACCAACGGGGGCGGAGAATGAGCAGTTCTTC,CASSPTGAENEQFF
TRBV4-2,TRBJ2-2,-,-,TGTGCCAGCAGCCAAGATCATCCGACTCTGGAGCTGTTTTTT,CASSQDHPTLELFF
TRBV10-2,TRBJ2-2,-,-,TGCGCCAGCAAGGGCCGAGGGGGCGCGGGGGGCAACACCGGGGAGCTGTTTTTT,CASKGRGGAGGNTGELFF
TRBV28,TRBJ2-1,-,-,TGTGCCAGCAGTCCCCACACAAGGAGCTCCTACAATGAGCAGTTCTTC,CASSPHTRSSYNEQFF
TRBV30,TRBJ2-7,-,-,TGTGCCTGGAGTGCCGTCAGGTTCTCCTACGAGCAGTACTTC,CAWSAVRFSYEQYF
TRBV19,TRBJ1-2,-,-,TGTGCCAGTAGTAAACGGAATAACTATGGCTACACCTTC,CASSKRNNYGYTF
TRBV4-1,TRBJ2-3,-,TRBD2,TGCGCCAGCAGCCCTATAGCGGGAGGCCCAGATACGCAGTATTTT,CASSPIAGGPDTQYF
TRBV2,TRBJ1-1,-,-,TGTGCCAGCACTGGGGTGGGGAACACTGAAGCTTTCTTT,CASTGVGNTEAFF
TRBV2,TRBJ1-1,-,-,TGTGCCAAGCAAAAGGCAGACAATGAAGCTTTCTTT,CAKQKADNEAFF
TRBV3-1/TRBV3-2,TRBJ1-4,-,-,TGTGCCAGCAGCCAAGAATTAACGGATGAAAAACTGTTTTTT,CASSQELTDEKLFF
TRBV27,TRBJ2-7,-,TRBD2,TGTGCCAGCAGCCCAAGACTAGCGGAATTCTACGAGCAGTACTTC,CASSPRLAEFYEQYF
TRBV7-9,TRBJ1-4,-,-,TGTGCCAGCAGCCCCCGGAGCCCTGAGGGTGAAAAACTGTTTTTT,CASSPRSPEGEKLFF
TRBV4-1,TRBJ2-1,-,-,TGCGCCAGCAGCCAAGGGGACCCGAATGAGCAGTTCTTC,CASSQGDPNEQFF
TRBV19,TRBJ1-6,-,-,TGTGCCAGTAGTATAGAGACGGACGACAATTCACCCCTCCACTTT,CASSIETDDNSPLHF
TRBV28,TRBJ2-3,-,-,TGTGCCAGCAGTCCGCCAAGCACAGATACGCAGTATTTT,CASSPPSTDTQYF
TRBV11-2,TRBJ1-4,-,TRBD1,TGTGCCAGCAGCGGGGCCGGGACAGGGTATGAAAAACTGTTTTTT,CASSGAGTGYEKLFF
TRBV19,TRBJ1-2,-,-,TGTGCCAGCCAGCTTTCGGGAGTCTATGGCTACACCTTC,CASQLSGVYGYTF
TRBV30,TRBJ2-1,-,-,TGTGCCTGGAGTGTTGGGAGCAATGAGCAGTTCTTC,CAWSVGSNEQFF